This TCR beta chain was sequenced in a study of blood T cells in healthy people across ages. PCR was performed a second time for 7 to 11 cycles using a sample-barcoded 5' primer and a J-beta primer mix. A single record per CDR3 protein comes from TCRdb applying MiXCR to the 5' RACE reads. The table shows 1.8 million or so distinct CDR3 sequences, with 30% to 40% occurring only once. V was shortened by 0 bases and J by 1 base, with 11 bases between the two germline ends. The CDR3 has 16 amino acids. Germline V lookup: CDR1 SEHNR, CDR2 FQNEAQ (reference sequence). The chain recombines TRBV7-9 with TRBJ2-3; D call uncertain. This receptor was obtained from a human donor in good health. Sequencing used blood. In DNA, the CDR3 is TGTGCCAGCAGCTTAGCGGGTATACCTGGCACAGATACGCAGTATTTT. Translated, it gives CASSLAGIPGTDTQYF.